Listed below are T cell receptor beta chains from one sample, sequenced in a study of blood T cell repertoires in COVID-19. TCRdb's table, derived via immunoSEQ multiplex PCR, lists solely in-frame clones and lacks some. The table has some 200,000 clones, 75% to 80% seen once. Sequencing was performed on peripheral blood. These receptors all come from a woman in her forties or fifties with active or convalescent COVID-19. The CDR3 runs from the conserved cysteine through the conserved F or W. Fields, in order: V gene, J gene, D gene, clone size, CDR3 protein, CDR3 DNA. D genes are given only for firm matches. The size of a clone is reported for some rows only, either as once, few or many, or as a class for expanded clones.

V gene: TRBV12-5; J gene: TRBJ1-1; D gene: -; clone size: -; CDR3 protein: CASGLVLRQNTEAFF; CDR3 DNA: TGTGCTAGTGGTTTGGTACTACGTCAGAACACTGAAGCTTTCTTT
V gene: TRBV19; J gene: TRBJ1-2; D gene: TRBD1; clone size: -; CDR3 protein: CASSMINLGAGGGYGYTF; CDR3 DNA: TGTGCCAGTAGTATGATCAACCTGGGGGCAGGGGGCGGCTATGGCTACACCTTC
V gene: TRBV24-1; J gene: TRBJ1-2; D gene: TRBD1; clone size: -; CDR3 protein: CATSDARDRGDGYTF; CDR3 DNA: TGTGCCACCAGTGATGCCCGGGACAGGGGTGATGGCTACACCTTC
V gene: TRBV6-5; J gene: TRBJ1-1; D gene: -; clone size: few; CDR3 protein: CASSYGGTGTEAFF; CDR3 DNA: TGTGCCAGCAGTTATGGGGGCACGGGCACTGAAGCTTTCTTT
V gene: TRBV4-3; J gene: TRBJ2-3; D gene: -; clone size: -; CDR3 protein: CASSPRRSVVDTQYF; CDR3 DNA: TGCGCCAGCAGCCCCCGGCGGTCTGTTGTGGATACGCAGTATTTT
V gene: TRBV6-1; J gene: TRBJ2-7; D gene: -; clone size: -; CDR3 protein: CASSEAVGAPYEQYF; CDR3 DNA: TGTGCCAGCAGTGAAGCAGTCGGTGCTCCCTACGAGCAGTACTTC
V gene: TRBV18; J gene: TRBJ2-7; D gene: -; clone size: -; CDR3 protein: CASSFDSTSYEQYF; CDR3 DNA: TGTGCCAGCTCATTTGACAGTACCTCCTACGAGCAGTACTTC
V gene: TRBV28; J gene: TRBJ1-5; D gene: -; clone size: -; CDR3 protein: CASSPPSVGNQPQHF; CDR3 DNA: TGTGCCAGCAGCCCACCTTCGGTTGGTAATCAGCCCCAGCATTTT
V gene: TRBV30; J gene: TRBJ1-5; D gene: -; clone size: -; CDR3 protein: CAWSVIGQPNQPQHF; CDR3 DNA: TGTGCCTGGAGTGTGATTGGGCAGCCAAATCAGCCCCAGCATTTT
V gene: TRBV2; J gene: TRBJ1-2; D gene: TRBD1; clone size: once; CDR3 protein: CASTMHRGGGYTF; CDR3 DNA: TGTGCCAGCACCATGCACAGGGGAGGAGGCTACACCTTC
V gene: TRBV6-1; J gene: TRBJ2-3; D gene: -; clone size: -; CDR3 protein: CASSEVWASQDTQYF; CDR3 DNA: TGTGCCAGCAGTGAAGTATGGGCTAGCCAAGATACGCAGTATTTT
V gene: TRBV5-6; J gene: TRBJ1-1; D gene: -; clone size: -; CDR3 protein: CASSLLDSFTEAFF; CDR3 DNA: TGTGCCAGCAGCTTGTTGGACAGCTTCACTGAAGCTTTCTTT
V gene: TRBV6-5; J gene: TRBJ2-1; D gene: TRBD2; clone size: -; CDR3 protein: CASMRASGSYNEQFF; CDR3 DNA: TGTGCCAGCATGAGGGCTAGCGGGTCCTACAATGAGCAGTTCTTC
V gene: TRBV27; J gene: TRBJ1-6; D gene: -; clone size: few; CDR3 protein: CATRVWGDSSPLHF; CDR3 DNA: TGTGCCACCCGGGTTTGGGGCGACAGTTCACCCCTCCACTTT
V gene: TRBV7-8; J gene: TRBJ2-3; D gene: TRBD1; clone size: -; CDR3 protein: CASSALGGTGADTQYF; CDR3 DNA: TGTGCCAGCAGCGCCCTCGGGGGGACAGGGGCCGATACGCAGTATTTT
V gene: TRBV5-1; J gene: TRBJ2-3; D gene: -; clone size: -; CDR3 protein: CASRAGSTDTQYF; CDR3 DNA: TGCGCCAGCAGGGCGGGAAGCACAGATACGCAGTATTTT
V gene: TRBV5-6; J gene: TRBJ1-2; D gene: -; clone size: few; CDR3 protein: CASSFRGAGDYGYTF; CDR3 DNA: TGTGCCAGCAGCTTCAGGGGCGCCGGAGACTATGGCTACACCTTC
V gene: TRBV6-6; J gene: TRBJ2-5; D gene: TRBD1; clone size: few; CDR3 protein: CASSGNRGRSGTQYF; CDR3 DNA: TGTGCCAGCAGTGGGAACAGGGGGCGCTCGGGGACCCAGTACTTC
V gene: TRBV4-2; J gene: TRBJ1-4; D gene: -; clone size: -; CDR3 protein: CASSQISTDEKLFF; CDR3 DNA: TGTGCCAGCAGCCAAATTTCGACAGACGAAAAACTGTTTTTT
V gene: TRBV30; J gene: TRBJ2-2; D gene: -; clone size: -; CDR3 protein: CAWMAGDYAGELFF; CDR3 DNA: TGTGCCTGGATGGCCGGGGATTATGCCGGGGAGCTGTTTTTT
V gene: TRBV6-5; J gene: TRBJ2-1; D gene: TRBD2; clone size: few; CDR3 protein: CASKRSGTGNEQFF; CDR3 DNA: TGTGCCAGCAAGCGGAGCGGGACGGGGAATGAGCAGTTCTTC
V gene: TRBV5-1; J gene: TRBJ2-3; D gene: TRBD2; clone size: few; CDR3 protein: CASRTGGATDTQYF; CDR3 DNA: TGCGCCAGCAGAACGGGAGGGGCCACAGATACGCAGTATTTT
V gene: TRBV5-5; J gene: TRBJ2-5; D gene: -; clone size: -; CDR3 protein: CASSVGAAYQETQYF; CDR3 DNA: TGTGCCAGCAGCGTTGGGGCAGCGTACCAAGAGACCCAGTACTTC
V gene: TRBV5-1; J gene: TRBJ1-4; D gene: -; clone size: -; CDR3 protein: CASRTGTTTNEKLFF; CDR3 DNA: TGCGCCAGCAGGACCGGGACAACAACTAATGAAAAACTGTTTTTT
V gene: TRBV18; J gene: TRBJ1-2; D gene: -; clone size: -; CDR3 protein: CASSPGGGYGYTF; CDR3 DNA: TGTGCCAGCTCACCAGGGGGCGGCTATGGCTACACCTTC
V gene: TRBV7-9; J gene: TRBJ2-7; D gene: TRBD1; clone size: -; CDR3 protein: CASSLGHRGRDEQYF; CDR3 DNA: TGTGCCAGCAGCTTAGGTCACAGGGGGCGCGACGAGCAGTACTTC
V gene: TRBV6-6; J gene: TRBJ1-4; D gene: -; clone size: few; CDR3 protein: CASSYGQTHEKLFF; CDR3 DNA: TGTGCCAGCAGTTACGGGCAGACCCATGAAAAACTGTTTTTT
V gene: TRBV13; J gene: TRBJ2-3; D gene: TRBD1; clone size: -; CDR3 protein: CASSLGGTGPTDTQYF; CDR3 DNA: TGTGCCAGCAGCTTAGGGGGGACAGGGCCCACAGATACGCAGTATTTT
V gene: TRBV6-5; J gene: TRBJ1-5; D gene: -; clone size: -; CDR3 protein: CASSWGRGNQPQHF; CDR3 DNA: TGTGCCAGCAGTTGGGGCAGGGGCAATCAGCCCCAGCATTTT
V gene: TRBV19; J gene: TRBJ1-1; D gene: -; clone size: once; CDR3 protein: CASSEGLGGGNTEAFF; CDR3 DNA: TGTGCCAGTAGTGAAGGTTTGGGGGGTGGGAACACTGAAGCTTTCTTT
V gene: TRBV27; J gene: TRBJ2-1; D gene: TRBD2; clone size: -; CDR3 protein: CASSLSSGRSNEQFF; CDR3 DNA: TGTGCCAGCAGTTTATCTAGCGGGAGGTCCAATGAGCAGTTCTTC
V gene: TRBV6-6; J gene: TRBJ1-5; D gene: -; clone size: few; CDR3 protein: CASSYETGNQPQHF; CDR3 DNA: TGTGCCAGCAGTTACGAAACAGGGAATCAGCCCCAGCATTTT
V gene: TRBV19; J gene: TRBJ1-5; D gene: -; clone size: few; CDR3 protein: CASSSGLTQHF; CDR3 DNA: TGTGCCAGTAGTTCTGGCCTGACCCAGCATTTT
V gene: TRBV7-8; J gene: TRBJ2-2; D gene: TRBD1; clone size: -; CDR3 protein: CASSSPGDRAFTNTGELFF; CDR3 DNA: TGTGCCAGCAGCTCTCCCGGGGACAGGGCATTCACGAACACCGGGGAGCTGTTTTTT
V gene: TRBV28; J gene: TRBJ1-2; D gene: TRBD1; clone size: -; CDR3 protein: CASKDRGMKDNYGYTF; CDR3 DNA: TGTGCCAGCAAGGACAGGGGGATGAAGGATAACTATGGCTACACCTTC
V gene: TRBV3-1/TRBV3-2; J gene: TRBJ2-5; D gene: -; clone size: -; CDR3 protein: CASSLQGPQETQYF; CDR3 DNA: TGTGCCAGCAGCCTTCAGGGGCCTCAAGAGACCCAGTACTTC
V gene: TRBV19; J gene: TRBJ1-2; D gene: -; clone size: -; CDR3 protein: CASSVPRGANYGYTF; CDR3 DNA: TGTGCCAGTAGTGTTCCAAGAGGAGCTAACTATGGCTACACCTTC
V gene: TRBV6-5; J gene: TRBJ2-1; D gene: TRBD2; clone size: -; CDR3 protein: CARGLAGTNEQFF; CDR3 DNA: TGTGCCAGGGGACTAGCGGGGACCAATGAGCAGTTCTTC
V gene: TRBV7-2; J gene: TRBJ1-2; D gene: -; clone size: -; CDR3 protein: CASSLEGALRYGYTF; CDR3 DNA: TGTGCCAGCAGCTTAGAAGGGGCACTCCGCTATGGCTACACCTTC
V gene: TRBV5-8; J gene: TRBJ1-2; D gene: TRBD1; clone size: -; CDR3 protein: CASSLTGGPLNDYTF; CDR3 DNA: TGTGCCAGCAGCCTGACAGGGGGCCCCCTTAATGACTACACCTTC
V gene: TRBV4-2; J gene: TRBJ2-7; D gene: -; clone size: -; CDR3 protein: CASSQQISYEQYF; CDR3 DNA: TGTGCCAGCAGCCAACAGATTTCCTACGAGCAGTACTTC
V gene: TRBV4-3; J gene: TRBJ1-6; D gene: -; clone size: -; CDR3 protein: CASSLRRDSPLHF; CDR3 DNA: TGCGCCAGCAGTCTACGCAGGGATTCACCCCTCCACTTT
V gene: TRBV28; J gene: TRBJ2-3; D gene: TRBD2; clone size: few; CDR3 protein: CASSSREGLTDTQYF; CDR3 DNA: TGTGCCAGCAGTTCGCGGGAGGGCCTTACAGATACGCAGTATTTT
V gene: TRBV30; J gene: TRBJ1-2; D gene: TRBD1; clone size: -; CDR3 protein: CAWRGQGDGYTF; CDR3 DNA: TGTGCCTGGAGGGGACAGGGGGATGGCTACACCTTC
V gene: TRBV30; J gene: TRBJ2-2; D gene: TRBD2; clone size: -; CDR3 protein: CAWSVRTSGYTGELFF; CDR3 DNA: TGTGCCTGGAGTGTAAGGACTAGCGGTTACACCGGGGAGCTGTTTTTT
V gene: TRBV19; J gene: TRBJ2-7; D gene: TRBD1; clone size: -; CDR3 protein: CASNPTGVENEQYF; CDR3 DNA: TGTGCCAGTAACCCGACAGGGGTAGAAAACGAGCAGTACTTC
V gene: TRBV6-1; J gene: TRBJ1-4; D gene: -; clone size: -; CDR3 protein: CASSAKSTGHNEKLFF; CDR3 DNA: TGTGCCAGCAGTGCGAAGTCAACAGGGCATAATGAAAAACTGTTTTTT
V gene: TRBV6-1; J gene: TRBJ1-1; D gene: TRBD1; clone size: -; CDR3 protein: CASSEVRSGTVAHRSLNTEAFF; CDR3 DNA: TGTGCCAGCAGTGAAGTTCGTTCCGGGACAGTAGCTCATAGGTCGCTGAACACTGAAGCTTTCTTT
V gene: TRBV27; J gene: TRBJ2-1; D gene: -; clone size: -; CDR3 protein: CASSLFPRSDEQFF; CDR3 DNA: TGTGCCAGCAGCCTTTTTCCCCGGTCGGATGAGCAGTTCTTC
V gene: TRBV6-4; J gene: TRBJ2-3; D gene: TRBD2; clone size: -; CDR3 protein: CASSLAGEGADTQYF; CDR3 DNA: TGTGCCAGCAGCCTAGCGGGAGAGGGAGCAGATACGCAGTATTTT
V gene: TRBV29-1; J gene: TRBJ2-5; D gene: TRBD1; clone size: -; CDR3 protein: CSVLDLGGGETQYF; CDR3 DNA: TGCAGCGTCCTGGATCTAGGGGGCGGGGAGACCCAGTACTTC
V gene: TRBV11-3; J gene: TRBJ2-2; D gene: TRBD1; clone size: -; CDR3 protein: CASSSGGQGSPGELFF; CDR3 DNA: TGTGCCAGCAGCTCCGGGGGACAGGGATCCCCCGGGGAGCTGTTTTTT
V gene: TRBV28; J gene: TRBJ2-3; D gene: -; clone size: -; CDR3 protein: CASRSWGQGTDTQYF; CDR3 DNA: TGTGCCAGCAGGTCATGGGGGCAGGGCACAGATACGCAGTATTTT
V gene: TRBV28; J gene: TRBJ1-5; D gene: -; clone size: -; CDR3 protein: CASSSPPGLANQPQHF; CDR3 DNA: TGTGCCAGCAGCTCACCCCCAGGGCTGGCTAATCAGCCCCAGCATTTT
V gene: TRBV29-1; J gene: TRBJ2-2; D gene: TRBD2; clone size: few; CDR3 protein: CSAGGLAIGGELFF; CDR3 DNA: TGCAGCGCTGGGGGACTAGCGATCGGCGGGGAGCTGTTTTTT
V gene: TRBV15; J gene: TRBJ1-4; D gene: -; clone size: -; CDR3 protein: CATSRSGHRAGEKLFF; CDR3 DNA: TGTGCCACCAGCAGAAGCGGCCACAGGGCGGGTGAAAAACTGTTTTTT
V gene: TRBV21-1; J gene: TRBJ1-1; D gene: -; clone size: -; CDR3 protein: CASSRDRGADTEAFF; CDR3 DNA: TGTGCCAGCAGCCGGGACAGGGGGGCGGACACTGAAGCTTTCTTT
V gene: TRBV19; J gene: TRBJ1-2; D gene: -; clone size: -; CDR3 protein: CASSIIATQGYGYTF; CDR3 DNA: TGTGCCAGTAGTATTATCGCTACACAGGGCTATGGCTACACCTTC